The 29 T cell receptor beta chains listed next were all sequenced from one sample in a study of T-cell reconstitution after alpha-beta-depleted transplantation in children. The TCRbeta library was prepared with unique molecular identifiers. TCRdb ran MiXCR on the PCR reads and lists one entry per CDR3 protein. The sample has a few hundred thousand distinct CDR3 sequences, 18% seen once. The sample consisted of PBMCs from the stem cell graft donor, taken from the stem cell graft. The receptors shown here come from a human donor who donated a stem cell graft to a child with acute lymphoblastic leukemia.

This clonotype was counted at least ten times. The chain employs TRBV29-1 and TRBJ1-1; no firm D call. The CDR3 is 8 amino acids. In germline, CDR1 is SQVTM, CDR2 ANQGSEA. V was cut by 5 bases and J by 6 bases, with 1 base left in between. The DNA of the CDR3 is TGCAGCGTTCCTGAAGCTTTCTTT. Protein sequence: CSVPEAFF. Looking up the rest from reference TRBV29-1 and TRBJ1-1 gives the full variable domain: SAVISQKPSRDICQRGTSLTIQCQVDSQVTMMFWYRQQPGQSLTLIATANQGSEATYESGFVIDKFPISRPNLTFSTLTVSNMSPEDSSIYLCSVPEAFFGQGTRLTVV.

This clonotype was counted between two and nine times. The V call is TRBV4-1, the J call TRBJ2-3; TRBD1 matches 9 bases. V gave up 5 bases and J gave up 6 bases; unmatched junction bases: 9. The CDR3 covers 15 residues. In germline, CDR1 is MGHRA, CDR2 YSYEKL. CDR3: CASSYRDRVFDTQYF. CDR3 DNA: TGCGCCAGCAGCTACCGGGACAGGGTTTTTGATACGCAGTATTTT.

This clonotype appeared a few times. The chain combines TRBV7-8 with TRBJ2-5, with D perhaps matching TRBD1 (6 bases). CDR3 length equals 16 residues. With 5 bases removed from V and 1 base from J, the gap between germline ends came to 17 bases. CDR1 is SGHVS, CDR2 FQNEAQ, per germline. The CDR3 is CASSQDRVGAQETQYF. DNA of the CDR3: TGTGCCAGCAGCCAGGACCGGGTGGGGGCCCAAGAGACCCAGTACTTC.

The chain is built from TRBV5-5 and TRBJ2-1, with 10 bases matching TRBD2. CDR3 size: 15 residues. CDR1 and CDR2 from the germline V gene are SGHKS and YYEKEE (reference sequence). V shed 2 bases and J 8 bases; nucleotides not matched to a gene: 7. CDR3 protein: CASSLKDLAGDEQFF. In nucleotides, the CDR3 is TGTGCCAGCAGCTTAAAGGATCTAGCGGGAGATGAGCAGTTCTTC.

This chain connects TRBV4-1 to TRBJ2-3; a possible D gene is TRBD1 (5 bases). Trimming removed 5 bases from V and 0 bases from J, with 24 bases in between. CDR1 and CDR2 (germline): MGHRA, YSYEKL. This CDR3 has 19 residues. The DNA for the CDR3 is TGCGCCAGCAGCGGATCACAAAGGTCGACAGCTCCTAGCACAGATACGCAGTATTTT. Translation gives CASSGSQRSTAPSTDTQYF.

This clonotype was counted only a few times. The chain couples TRBV11-2 to TRBJ2-2; D possibly corresponds to TRBD2 (7 bases). V dropped 5 bases and J dropped 5 bases, with 15 bases sitting between them. The V gene's germline CDR1 is SGHAT and CDR2 FQNNGV. The CDR3 has 15 residues. CDR3 region: CASSVRGGTTGELFF. CDR3 bases: TGTGCCAGCAGCGTTAGGGGGGGTACGACCGGGGAGCTGTTTTTT.

The V call is TRBV5-1, the J call TRBJ1-6; D gene uncertain. The CDR3 covers 15 residues. Germline V gene lookup returns CDR1 SGHRS and CDR2 YFSETQ. V dropped 1 base and J dropped 4 bases, with 9 bases sitting between them. The CDR3 reads CASSLSSVYNSPLHF. In DNA, the CDR3 is TGCGCCAGCAGCTTGTCTTCCGTTTATAATTCACCCCTCCACTTT.

This clonotype was counted only a few times. The rearrangement joins TRBV20-1 to TRBJ1-5; no reliable D call. The germline V and J ends were trimmed by 1 base and 4 bases, with 11 bases remaining between them. Germline loops: CDR1 DFQATT, CDR2 SNEGSKA (reference sequence). This CDR3 spans 14 amino acids. The CDR3 DNA is TGCAGTGCTAGAGCTATGGGAGGGAATCAGCCCCAGCATTTT. It translates to CSARAMGGNQPQHF.

This rearrangement joins TRBV15 to TRBJ2-1, with 8 nucleotides matching TRBD2. After removal of 0 bases from V and 5 bases from J, the junction contained 12 bases not matched to a gene. Looked up from germline, CDR1 is LNHNV and CDR2 is YYDKDF (reference sequence). The CDR3 is made up of 18 amino acids. CDR3 in amino acids: CATSRDWPGGRLNNEQFF. The CDR3 DNA follows: TGTGCCACCAGCAGAGATTGGCCCGGCGGGAGGCTTAACAATGAGCAGTTCTTC.

This clonotype was seen repeatedly, ten times or more. The rearrangement uses TRBV12-3 or TRBV12-4 and TRBJ2-1; 10 bases line up with TRBD2. This CDR3 spans 15 amino acids. V was clipped by 5 bases and J by 2 bases; unmatched bases: 3. CDR3 nucleotide sequence: TGTGCCAGCAGTCCCCTAGCGGGAGCCTACAATGAGCAGTTCTTC. Translated, it gives CASSPLAGAYNEQFF.

This rearrangement joins TRBV28 to TRBJ1-5, with D possibly matching TRBD1 (6 bases). The V end was cut by 9 bases, the J end by 7 bases, with 19 bases between. Germline loops: CDR1 MDHEN, CDR2 SYDVKM. This CDR3 contains 14 residues. The CDR3 here is CASSVGGARQPQHF. CDR3 in DNA: TGTGCCAGTTCGGTAGGGGGGGCTCGGCAGCCCCAGCATTTT.

The chain has TRBV5-1 and TRBJ2-1, with D maybe TRBD2 (5 bases). This CDR3 has 17 residues. CDR1 SGHRS and CDR2 YFSETQ come from the germline V gene. V shed 3 bases and J shed 0 bases, with 16 bases lying between them. CDR3 region: CASSSGSGTSSYNEQFF. The CDR3 bases are TGCGCCAGCAGCTCGGGGAGCGGAACTAGCTCCTACAATGAGCAGTTCTTC. The whole variable domain, filled in from reference TRBV5-1 and TRBJ2-1, reads KAGVTQTPRYLIKTRGQQVTLSCSPISGHRSVSWYQQTPGQGLQFLFEYFSETQRNKGNFPGRFSGRQFSNSRSEMNVSTLELGDSALYLCASSSGSGTSSYNEQFFGPGTRLTVL.

The chain employs TRBV7-9 and TRBJ2-7; D assignment may be TRBD1 or TRBD2 (5 bases each). Germline CDR1 SEHNR, CDR2 FQNEAQ (reference sequence). This CDR3 region has 13 residues. V lost 5 bases and J lost 3, with 11 bases in between. The CDR3 DNA reads as TGTGCCAGCAGCGGGGGACGGGTCTACGAGCAGTACTTC. Protein product: CASSGGRVYEQYF.

This clonotype has only one observation. A read error is likely, as this CDR3 ends without the conserved phenylalanine or tryptophan. The CDR3 DNA reads TGTGCCAGCAGTCCCAGAAACACCATATATATT. Translating gives CASSPRNTIYI. This chain links TRBV28 with TRBJ1-3; D is unclear. V shed 5 bases and J shed 5 bases, with 4 bases lying between them. Germline V gene sequence: CDR1 MDHEN, CDR2 SYDVKM. The CDR3 covers 11 residues.

On this clonotype itself: This sequence may be a read error, since a much larger clone differs from it by one base. V is TRBV25-1 and J is TRBJ2-1, with 10 bases that match TRBD2. The V gene's germline CDR1 is MGHDK and CDR2 SYGVNS. Germline trimming cut 4 bases from V and 3 bases from J; bases unmatched to any gene: 3. The CDR3 sequence is 15 residues long. CDR3 loop: CASSGGLANYNEQFF. The DNA for the CDR3 is TGTGCCAGCAGTGGGGGACTAGCGAACTACAATGAGCAGTTCTTC. Looking up the rest from reference TRBV25-1 and TRBJ2-1 gives the full variable domain: EADIYQTPRYLVIGTGKKITLECSQTMGHDKMYWYQQDPGMELHLIHYSYGVNSTEKGDLSSESTVSRIRTEHFPLTLESARPSHTSQYLCASSGGLANYNEQFFGPGTRLTVL.

V usage is TRBV11-2 and J usage is TRBJ2-1; 7 nucleotides match TRBD2. Trimming took 2 bases from V and 4 from J; bases not matched to a gene: 5. Germline V gives CDR1 SGHAT, CDR2 FQNNGV. The CDR3 contains 15 residues. The CDR3 protein is CASSLNGRTYNEQFF. Written as DNA, the CDR3 is TGTGCCAGCAGCTTAAACGGGAGGACTTACAATGAGCAGTTCTTC.

This clonotype was seen more than once but under ten times. The rearrangement uses TRBV20-1 and TRBJ2-5, with 15 bases identical to TRBD2. Germline V gives CDR1 DFQATT, CDR2 SNEGSKA (reference sequence). V gave up 7 bases and J gave up 6 bases; unmatched junction bases: 6. The CDR3 is 14 residues long. CDR3 sequence (DNA): TGCAGTGGGACTAGCGGGAGGGCCACGAAGACCCAGTACTTC. Translating gives CSGTSGRATKTQYF.

This clonotype was picked up a small number of times. This chain joins TRBV6-1 and TRBJ2-6; D is undetermined. Germline V gene data show CDR1 as MNHNS and CDR2 as SASEGT. The CDR3 consists of 13 residues. Trimming took 5 bases from V and 5 from J, leaving 7 bases between them. This chain's CDR3 is CASSRSRANVLTF. In DNA, the CDR3 is TGTGCCAGCAGTAGGAGTCGGGCCAACGTCCTGACTTTC.

This clonotype has only a few counts. The chain couples TRBV5-1 to TRBJ2-2; TRBD1 matches at 8 bases. In germline, CDR1 is SGHRS, CDR2 YFSETQ. CDR3 size: 14 residues. J was trimmed by 4 bases and V by 3 bases; bases with no gene match: 2. The CDR3 region has the DNA TGCGCCAGCAGCTACAGGGGGTTCACCGGGGAGCTGTTTTTT. It is translated as CASSYRGFTGELFF.

The sample holds a few counts of this clonotype. The chain has TRBV11-2 and TRBJ2-7; D perhaps matches TRBD2 (5 bases). Germline lookup yields CDR1 SGHAT and CDR2 FQNNGV. The V and J ends lost 10 bases and 11 bases respectively, with 24 bases between them. The CDR3 covers 13 residues. As DNA, the CDR3 is TGTGCCACCCGGGCCATAGCACTAGGAACGGAGTACTTC. Translation: CATRAIALGTEYF.

The chain couples TRBV27 to TRBJ2-7, with a tentative D call TRBD1 (5 bases). Germline values: CDR1 MNHEY, CDR2 SMNVEV (reference sequence). The CDR3 spans 14 residues. Trimming shortened V by 4 bases and J by 2 bases, and 12 bases separated the two germline ends. The CDR3 nucleotides read TGTGCCAGCAGTTCGCCAGGGATGGCCTACGAGCAGTACTTC. It yields the protein CASSSPGMAYEQYF.

As for this clonotype: Just one base apart from a much larger clone, this may be a read error. This rearrangement joins TRBV27 to TRBJ2-1; D is undetermined. V gave up 3 bases and J gave up 7 bases, with 4 bases separating them. This CDR3 has 11 residues. Per germline, CDR1 MNHEY and CDR2 SMNVEV (reference sequence). The CDR3, as DNA: TGTGCCAGCAGTTTTGAGAATGAGCAGTTCTTC. Translation: CASSFENEQFF.

CDR3 nucleotides: TGTGCCAGCAGCGAAGGAGCGGGAGCCTACGAGCAGTACTTC. It encodes CASSEGAGAYEQYF. The chain recombines TRBV7-2 with TRBJ2-7, with 8 bases lining up with TRBD2. CDR1 is SGHTA, CDR2 FQGNSA, per germline. The CDR3 runs 14 residues. V lost 5 bases to trimming and J lost 2 bases; unmatched junction nucleotides: 5.

The rearrangement uses TRBV7-9 and TRBJ1-1; TRBD1 is a possible D gene (6 bases). The CDR3 totals 15 residues. CDR1 is SEHNR, CDR2 FQNEAQ, per germline (reference sequence). V lost 4 bases to trimming and J lost 1 base, with 13 bases between them. The CDR3 region is CASSSAVGQNTEAFF. For the CDR3, the DNA is TGTGCCAGCAGCTCTGCCGTGGGACAGAACACTGAAGCTTTCTTT.

The genes are TRBV27 and TRBJ2-3; D possibly corresponds to TRBD2 (5 bases). The germline CDR1 and CDR2 sequences are MNHEY and SMNVEV (reference sequence). The V end lost 3 bases, the J end lost 2 bases, and 12 bases lay between the germline ends. This CDR3 spans 15 amino acids. The CDR3 spells CASSFAGSPTDTQYF. The CDR3 coding sequence is TGTGCCAGCAGTTTTGCTGGGAGCCCCACAGATACGCAGTATTTT.

This clonotype has just a few counts. The rearrangement links TRBV5-1 to TRBJ1-2, with TRBD1 matching 7 bases. CDR1 and CDR2 from the germline V gene are SGHRS and YFSETQ. V shed 3 bases, J shed 9 bases, and the junction held 5 bases outside the gene matches. CDR3 length: 12 amino acids. CDR3 in DNA: TGCGCCAGCAGCTGGGAACAGGGGAGCTACACCTTC. Its protein is CASSWEQGSYTF.

This clonotype was recorded once. The chain combines TRBV30 with TRBJ1-2; D ambiguous. This CDR3 is 13 amino acids long. CDR1 GTSNPN and CDR2 SVGIG come from the germline V gene (reference sequence). V lost 8 bases and J lost 4, with 17 bases in between. The CDR3 sequence is CARTPSGGYGYTF. DNA for the CDR3: TGTGCCAGGACCCCGTCAGGAGGCTATGGCTACACCTTC.

The chain employs TRBV7-6 and TRBJ2-7; D perhaps matches TRBD1 (6 bases). In germline, CDR1 is SGHVS, CDR2 FNYEAQ. V lost 4 bases, J lost 4 bases, and 14 bases lay in between. The length of the CDR3 is 14 residues. The DNA of the CDR3 is TGTGCCAGCAGCTCGATCAGGGGTGGGTACGAGCAGTACTTC. This translates into CASSSIRGGYEQYF.

This clonotype turned up a few times. This sequence joins TRBV5-1 and TRBJ2-7; D gene uncertain. Trimming shortened V by 6 bases and J by 0 bases, and 16 bases separated the two germline ends. The CDR3 loop spans 15 amino acids. Germline-derived CDR1 and CDR2 are SGHRS and YFSETQ. CDR3 protein: CASNTYGGTSYEQYF. CDR3 bases: TGCGCCAGCAACACATACGGCGGTACCTCCTACGAGCAGTACTTC. Combining the CDR3 with reference TRBV5-1 and TRBJ2-7 gives the whole variable domain KAGVTQTPRYLIKTRGQQVTLSCSPISGHRSVSWYQQTPGQGLQFLFEYFSETQRNKGNFPGRFSGRQFSNSRSEMNVSTLELGDSALYLCASNTYGGTSYEQYFGPGTRLTVT.